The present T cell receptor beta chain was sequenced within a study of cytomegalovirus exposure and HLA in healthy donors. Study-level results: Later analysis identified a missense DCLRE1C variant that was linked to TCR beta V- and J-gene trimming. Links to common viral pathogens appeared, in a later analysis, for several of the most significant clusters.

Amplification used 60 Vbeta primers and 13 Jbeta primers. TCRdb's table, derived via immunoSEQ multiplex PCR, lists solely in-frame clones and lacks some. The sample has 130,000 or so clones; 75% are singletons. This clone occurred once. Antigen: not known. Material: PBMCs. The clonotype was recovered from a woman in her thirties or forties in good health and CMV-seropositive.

CDR3 coding DNA: TGCGCCAGCAGCCTAGGGACAGGGGGCCCCGGGGAGCTGTTTTTT. This gives the protein CASSLGTGGPGELFF. V is TRBV4-1 and J is TRBJ2-2; 12 bases are a match to TRBD1. The CDR3 is made up of 15 amino acids. Losses at the gene ends were 4 bases for V and 6 bases for J; bases not matched to a gene: 3. Per the germline V gene, CDR1 is MGHRA and CDR2 is YSYEKL.